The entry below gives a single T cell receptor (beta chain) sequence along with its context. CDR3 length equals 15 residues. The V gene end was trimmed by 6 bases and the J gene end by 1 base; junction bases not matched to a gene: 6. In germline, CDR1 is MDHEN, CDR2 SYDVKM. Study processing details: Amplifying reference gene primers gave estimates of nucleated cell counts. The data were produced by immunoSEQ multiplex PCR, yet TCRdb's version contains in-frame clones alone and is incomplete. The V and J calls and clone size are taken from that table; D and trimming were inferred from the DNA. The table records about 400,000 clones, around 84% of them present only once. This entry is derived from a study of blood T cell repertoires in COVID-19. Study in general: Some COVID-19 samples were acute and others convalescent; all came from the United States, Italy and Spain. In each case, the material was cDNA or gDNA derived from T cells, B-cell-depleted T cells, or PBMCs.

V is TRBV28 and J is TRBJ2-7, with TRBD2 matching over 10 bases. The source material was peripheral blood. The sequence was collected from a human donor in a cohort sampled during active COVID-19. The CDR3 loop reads CASSPGTSDSYEQYF. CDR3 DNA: TGTGCCAGCAGCCCAGGGACTAGCGATTCCTACGAGCAGTACTTC.